The next 30 T cell receptor beta chains were all read from a single sample in a study of spatial heterogeneity in lung cancer (dated by TCRdb to the late 2010s). Their antigens are not known. Library preparation was by 5' RACE. The instrument was a NextSeq 500. The public sequencing data were trimmed at Q25 with fastp and processed into clonotypes with MiXCR by TCRdb, which kept only in-frame beta chains. Rows merge per CDR3 protein into single entries with the most common DNA and genes. The sample profile shows some 1,500 distinct CDR3 sequences; 9.8% of them were found once. The top ten clonotypes cover roughly two fifths of the sample. The time point label on this specimen signifies: sample taken at primary tumor resection. Summary of the overall study and its limitations: A correlation was observed between the number of expanded intratumoral alpha and beta TCRs and the tumor nonsynonymous mutation count.

Here the sequenced sample was lung tumor tissue, taken at surgery. These receptor sequences come from a female donor with early-stage non-small cell lung cancer.

In this sample, this clonotype turned up many times. The genes are TRBV7-9 and TRBJ2-3, with a weak D call TRBD1 (6 bases). This CDR3 is 13 amino acids long. The V end was cut by 5 bases, the J end by 9 bases, with 15 bases between. Looked up from germline, CDR1 is SEHNR and CDR2 is FQNEAQ (reference sequence). The chain's CDR3 is CASSQLRGATQYF. The CDR3 DNA reads TGTGCCAGCAGCCAACTCAGGGGAGCCACGCAGTATTTT.

This clonotype is medium-sized by share. DNA of the CDR3: TGTGCCAGCAGCGTACTAGCGGGAGGGCCGGGGGAGACCCAGTACTTC. Protein: CASSVLAGGPGETQYF. This rearrangement joins TRBV9 to TRBJ2-5, with 12 bases matching TRBD2. Germline V gene sequence: CDR1 SGDLS, CDR2 YYNGEE. J was trimmed by 5 bases and V by 1 base; bases with no gene match: 6. The CDR3 consists of 16 residues.

This clonotype ranks as medium-sized. This chain uses TRBV6-6 with TRBJ1-6, with TRBD1 matching 10 bases. The V gene's germline CDR1 is MNHNY and CDR2 SVGAGI (reference sequence). V shed 2 bases and J 10 bases; nucleotides not matched to a gene: 5. CDR3 length: 15 amino acids. In DNA, the CDR3 is TGTGCCAGCAGTTACGCTGACAGGGGGCGATCACCCCTCCACTTT. Its protein is CASSYADRGRSPLHF.

Judged by abundance, this clonotype is medium-sized. The chain employs TRBV5-6 and TRBJ2-5; 14 positions match TRBD2. Germline V gene sequence: CDR1 SGHDT, CDR2 YYEEEE. Trimming removed 2 bases from V and 6 bases from J; junction bases left unmatched: 12. This CDR3 has 18 amino acids. This chain's CDR3 is CASSFWTSGGPKEKTQYF. For the CDR3, the DNA is TGTGCCAGCAGCTTCTGGACTAGCGGGGGGCCTAAGGAGAAGACCCAGTACTTC.

Relative to its sample, this clonotype is medium-sized (0.01 to 0.1%). This chain connects TRBV11-1 to TRBJ1-1, with D uncertain. Trimming left V 2 bases short and J 2 bases short, with 12 bases between. This CDR3 region has 15 residues. From germline, CDR1 is SGHAT and CDR2 FQDESV (reference sequence). CDR3 nucleotides: TGTGCCAGCAGCTTACGGGCGGGGAGAAACACTGAAGCTTTCTTT. It codes for CASSLRAGRNTEAFF. The full variable domain, completed using reference TRBV11-1 and TRBJ1-1, is EAEVAQSPRYKITEKSQAVAFWCDPISGHATLYWYRQILGQGPELLVQFQDESVVDDSQLPKDRFSAERLKGVDSTLKIQPAELGDSAMYLCASSLRAGRNTEAFFGQGTRLTVV.

This clonotype appeared many times. V is TRBV2 and J is TRBJ2-5; D call uncertain. Germline values: CDR1 SNHLY, CDR2 FYNNEI. There are 13 residues in the CDR3. The germline V and J ends were trimmed by 8 bases and 2 bases, with 12 bases remaining between them. This CDR3 reads CASGIVRQETQYF. In DNA form, the CDR3 reads TGTGCCAGCGGCATCGTGAGACAAGAGACCCAGTACTTC. Variable domain in full (rest from reference TRBV2 and TRBJ2-5): EPEVTQTPSHQVTQMGQEVILRCVPISNHLYFYWYRQILGQKVEFLVSFYNNEISEKSEIFDDQFSVERPDGSNFTLKIRSTKLEDSAMYFCASGIVRQETQYFGPGTRLLVL.

This clonotype is labeled medium-sized. V usage is TRBV4-2 and J usage is TRBJ2-7; 8 nucleotides align to TRBD1. Trimming took 0 bases from V and 4 from J; bases not matched to a gene: 5. The CDR3 is 15 amino acids. Germline V lookup: CDR1 LGHNA, CDR2 YNFKEQ. Here the CDR3 reads CASSQDAGGGYEQYF. The CDR3 coding sequence is TGTGCCAGCAGCCAAGATGCAGGGGGCGGGTACGAGCAGTACTTC.

This clonotype is large. The chain's CDR3 is CASSLVSADTQYF. In DNA form, the CDR3 reads TGCGCCAGCAGCTTGGTGTCCGCAGATACGCAGTATTTT. The chain couples TRBV5-1 to TRBJ2-3; D unclear. V was shortened by 0 bases and J by 4 bases, with 6 bases between the two germline ends. Germline V gene lookup returns CDR1 SGHRS and CDR2 YFSETQ. The CDR3 runs 13 residues.

This clonotype was counted a few times. The chain couples TRBV18 to TRBJ2-1; perhaps D is TRBD1 or TRBD2 (5 bases each). The germline V gene encodes CDR1 KGHSH and CDR2 LQKENI. V lost 3 bases, J lost 3 bases, and 18 bases lay in between. CDR3 length equals 17 residues. CDR3 in amino acids: CASSPEGQGLFYNEQFF. DNA of the CDR3: TGTGCCAGCTCACCCGAGGGGCAGGGTTTGTTCTACAATGAGCAGTTCTTC.

This clonotype is large by share. J is TRBJ1-2 and V is TRBV28; 7 bases align to TRBD1. The trim removed 2 bases at V and 4 bases at J, leaving 4 bases unmatched. The germline V gene encodes CDR1 MDHEN and CDR2 SYDVKM. The CDR3 runs 14 residues. This chain's CDR3 is CASSLTGEGYGYTF. CDR3 coding DNA: TGTGCCAGCAGTTTAACAGGGGAGGGCTATGGCTACACCTTC.

This clonotype is judged medium-sized. The gene calls are TRBV7-6 and TRBJ2-5; unclear D gene. The CDR3 spans 12 residues. V was clipped by 3 bases and J by 7 bases, with 9 bases between them. The germline CDR1 and CDR2 sequences are SGHVS and FNYEAQ. CDR3 protein: CASSFDPRTQYF. In DNA form, the CDR3 reads TGTGCCAGCAGCTTCGACCCCCGGACCCAGTACTTC.

This clonotype is deemed medium-sized (0.01 to 0.1%). The chain links TRBV20-1 to TRBJ2-1, with D perhaps assigned TRBD1 or TRBD2 (6 bases each). The CDR3 length is 16 residues. V gave up 3 bases and J gave up 3 bases, with 18 bases separating them. In germline, CDR1 is DFQATT, CDR2 SNEGSKA (reference sequence). CDR3 amino acids: CSARLQQGGVYNEQFF. The CDR3 DNA sequence: TGCAGTGCTAGGCTACAACAGGGCGGGGTCTACAATGAGCAGTTCTTC.

In this sample, this clonotype is medium-sized (0.01 to 0.1%). This chain links TRBV18 with TRBJ2-5; 9 nucleotides match TRBD1. Trimming took 2 bases from V and 5 from J; bases not matched to a gene: 3. Germline V gene lookup returns CDR1 KGHSH and CDR2 LQKENI. This CDR3 has 14 residues. The CDR3 sequence: CASSPTGTGETQYF. The CDR3 region has the DNA TGTGCCAGCTCACCAACCGGGACAGGGGAGACCCAGTACTTC.

This clonotype is medium-sized in the sample. The V call is TRBV6-2 or TRBV6-3, the J call TRBJ1-1, with unresolved D. V lost 6 bases, J lost 0 bases, and 11 bases lay in between. The CDR3 consists of 14 residues. Germline V gives CDR1 MNHEY, CDR2 SVGEGT. The CDR3 loop is CASRMDGLNTEAFF. CDR3 DNA: TGTGCCAGCAGGATGGACGGATTGAACACTGAAGCTTTCTTT.

This clonotype was seen more than once but under ten times. This chain joins TRBV20-1 and TRBJ2-7, with D possibly matching TRBD2 (6 bases). This CDR3 comprises 13 residues. CDR1 is DFQATT, CDR2 SNEGSKA, per germline (reference sequence). V lost 1 base and J lost 2, with 9 bases in between. The CDR3 nucleotides read TGCAGTGCTAGAGCGGGGGTGGCCTACGAGCAGTACTTC. Translation gives CSARAGVAYEQYF.

This clonotype was observed many times. The chain has TRBV27 and TRBJ2-7, with 8 bases lining up with TRBD1. V was pared by 6 bases and J by 2 bases, with 9 bases of the junction left unmatched. The germline V gene encodes CDR1 MNHEY and CDR2 SMNVEV (reference sequence). This CDR3 has 15 amino acids. CDR3 in amino acids: CASRKDRERTYEQYF. The CDR3 region has the DNA TGTGCCAGCAGGAAGGACAGGGAGCGTACCTACGAGCAGTACTTC.

This clonotype is classed as medium-sized. This chain links TRBV7-6 with TRBJ2-7; 8 positions match TRBD2. Trimming took 1 base from V and 2 from J; bases not matched to a gene: 4. The germline V gene has CDR1 SGHVS and CDR2 FNYEAQ. The CDR3 has 15 residues. The CDR3 loop reads CASSLENSGAYEQYF. The CDR3 region has the DNA TGTGCCAGCAGCTTAGAGAATAGCGGGGCCTACGAGCAGTACTTC.

In its sample, this clonotype is medium-sized (0.01 to 0.1%). The chain uses TRBV12-3 or TRBV12-4 and TRBJ1-5; D may be TRBD1 (6 bases). V lost 3 bases and J 0 bases, leaving 12 bases between the germline ends. This CDR3 has 16 amino acids. The CDR3 loop is CASSFGVRGSNQPQHF. CDR3 nucleotide sequence: TGTGCCAGCAGTTTTGGCGTCAGGGGTAGCAATCAGCCCCAGCATTTT.

This clonotype was recorded at least ten times. The V and J genes are TRBV28 and TRBJ2-7; D is unresolved. The germline V gene encodes CDR1 MDHEN and CDR2 SYDVKM. The CDR3 length is 12 residues. V was clipped by 6 bases and J by 4 bases, with 10 bases between them. CDR3 coding DNA: TGTGCCAGCAGCCCCCCTGAGTACGAGCAGTACTTC. Translated, it gives CASSPPEYEQYF.

This clonotype is medium-sized within its sample. The chain combines TRBV6-1 with TRBJ2-1; TRBD1 matches 8 bases. The CDR3 spans 14 residues. Trimming removed 6 bases from V and 5 bases from J; junction bases left unmatched: 6. CDR1 and CDR2 (germline): MNHNS, SASEGT. The CDR3: CASRSTGANNEQFF. DNA for the CDR3: TGTGCCAGCAGATCGACAGGGGCCAACAATGAGCAGTTCTTC.

This clonotype rates as large. One end of the junction fails to match germline, which may point to a read error. The chain uses TRBV7-7 and TRBJ2-7; perhaps TRBD1 as D (6 bases). Germline CDR1 SSHAT, CDR2 FNYEAQ (reference sequence). The CDR3 runs to 12 residues. CDR3 bases: TGTGCTAGCAGCCGGGACAACTACGAGCAGTACTTC. It is translated as CASSRDNYEQYF.

The chain uses TRBV9 and TRBJ2-2; D gene uncertain. V was trimmed by 0 bases and J by 3 bases, leaving 6 bases between them. The germline V gene has CDR1 SGDLS and CDR2 YYNGEE. CDR3 length equals 14 residues. This CDR3 reads CASSVAHYTGELFF. CDR3 sequence (DNA): TGTGCCAGCAGCGTAGCCCACTACACCGGGGAGCTGTTTTTT.

This chain links TRBV4-3 with TRBJ2-5, with TRBD2 matching over 7 bases. The V and J ends lost 0 bases and 6 bases, in that order; junction bases with no gene match: 7. Germline CDR1 and CDR2: LGHNA and YSLEER. The CDR3 is made up of 15 amino acids. CDR3 amino acids: CASSQDSGAGKTQYF. The CDR3 DNA is TGCGCCAGCAGCCAAGATAGTGGAGCGGGGAAGACCCAGTACTTC.

This clonotype ranks as medium-sized. The rearrangement uses TRBV5-1 and TRBJ2-1, with 14 bases aligning to TRBD2. The CDR3 runs 17 residues. V dropped 4 bases and J dropped 4; count of bases not matched to a gene: 7. The germline gives CDR1 SGHRS, CDR2 YFSETQ. CDR3 sequence reads: CASSVGTSGGYYNEQFF. The CDR3 DNA reads TGCGCCAGCAGCGTCGGGACTAGCGGGGGATATTACAATGAGCAGTTCTTC.

This clonotype was observed many times. This sequence joins TRBV12-3 or TRBV12-4 and TRBJ1-1, with 9 bases fitting TRBD1. CDR3 length equals 13 residues. Germline trimming cut 6 bases from V and 6 bases from J; bases unmatched to any gene: 5. The CDR3 bases are TGTGCCAGCAGGACAGGGGGAAAGGCTGAAGCTTTCTTT. Translating it yields CASRTGGKAEAFF.

The sample holds a few counts of this clonotype. The genes are TRBV20-1 and TRBJ2-3, with 13 bases identical to TRBD2. Losses at the gene ends were 4 bases for V and 6 bases for J; bases not matched to a gene: 7. The CDR3 sequence is 15 residues long. CDR1 and CDR2 (germline): DFQATT, SNEGSKA (reference sequence). In DNA form, the CDR3 reads TGCAGTGCTATTCAACTAGCGGGGGGGGAGGATACGCAGTATTTT. Translating gives CSAIQLAGGEDTQYF.

Sample share makes this clonotype medium-sized (0.01 to 0.1%). The V gene is TRBV29-1, the J gene TRBJ2-1, with TRBD2 matching 13 bases. CDR1 is SQVTM, CDR2 ANQGSEA, per germline. Trimming at V came to 7 bases and at J to 6 bases, leaving 6 bases not matched to a gene. The CDR3 length is 14 residues. CDR3 region: CSALTSGRGNEQFF. The CDR3 DNA sequence: TGCAGCGCCCTAACTAGCGGGAGGGGCAATGAGCAGTTCTTC.

This clonotype is medium-sized by share. J is TRBJ2-1 and V is TRBV3-2; the D call in the table, TRBD2, was not verified against the DNA. TRBV3-2 is termed a pseudogene. This CDR3 has 14 residues. This chain's CDR3 is CASRGLADYNEQFF. The DNA for the CDR3 is TGTGCCAGCAGGGGACTAGCGGATTACAATGAGCAGTTCTTC.

By sample fraction, this clonotype is medium-sized. The chain couples TRBV12-3 or TRBV12-4 to TRBJ1-4; 8 bases agree with TRBD1. V lost 6 bases and J lost 8; bases outside the gene matches: 8. The CDR3 is made up of 14 amino acids. CDR3 sequence: CASRTGTGVEKLFF. Here the CDR3 DNA reads TGTGCCAGCAGAACCGGGACAGGAGTGGAAAAACTGTTTTTT.

This clonotype was counted at least ten times. The chain carries TRBV7-2 and TRBJ1-6; possibly TRBD1 for D (6 bases). The germline CDR1 and CDR2 sequences are SGHTA and FQGNSA. The V end was cut by 1 base, the J end by 2 bases, with 12 bases between. The CDR3 covers 17 residues. In nucleotides, the CDR3 is TGTGCCAGCAGCTTAGTTAATAGGGGGGCCTATAATTCACCCCTCCACTTT. Protein product: CASSLVNRGAYNSPLHF.